The 4 T cell receptor beta chains reported below all come from one sample, sequenced in a study of response to subunit inactivated influenza vaccine. TCRdb recomputed calls from the RT-PCR reads with MiXCR, one row per CDR3 protein. This sample has 430,000 or so distinct CDR3 sequences, with 9.5% to 13% found just once. The sample consisted of PBMCs from blood, taken about 40 days after vaccination. Receptor source: a man between 45 and 60 years old who received an inactivated influenza vaccine.

This clonotype was seen only a few times. The V call is TRBV6-1, the J call TRBJ1-2, with D perhaps TRBD1 (5 bases). There are 13 residues in the CDR3. V was cut by 8 bases and J by 2 bases, with 12 bases left in between. Germline V gene lookup returns CDR1 MNHNS and CDR2 SASEGT. CDR3 bases: TGTGCCAGCCATAGGGGCGAAAACTATGGCTACACCTTC. Its translation: CASHRGENYGYTF.

V is TRBV4-1 and J is TRBJ2-1, with 10 bases identical to TRBD2. CDR3 length equals 16 residues. Losses at the gene ends were 0 bases for V and 8 bases for J; bases not matched to a gene: 7. CDR1 is MGHRA and CDR2 is YSYEKL in the germline V gene. This chain's CDR3 is CASSQDPSGSVYEQFF. The CDR3 coding sequence is TGCGCCAGCAGCCAAGATCCTAGCGGGAGTGTTTATGAGCAGTTCTTC.

This clonotype turned up a few times. The rearrangement joins TRBV3-1 to TRBJ2-5, with 7 positions matching TRBD2. V trimming: 4 bases; J trimming: 5 bases; junction bases outside the gene matches: 13. Looked up from germline, CDR1 is LGHDT and CDR2 is YNNKEL (reference sequence). The CDR3 is made up of 16 amino acids. The CDR3 sequence is CASSLRTGTTGETQYF. CDR3 in DNA: TGTGCCAGCAGCCTGCGGACCGGGACTACGGGCGAGACCCAGTACTTC.

This clonotype was seen only a few times. The J gene is TRBJ2-3, the V gene TRBV12-3 or TRBV12-4; 9 bases are shared with TRBD2. The J segment lost 5 bases and the V segment lost 6 bases, leaving 6 bases of the junction unmatched. This CDR3 has 14 amino acids. CDR3 nucleotide sequence: TGTGCCAGCAGCCGGGCGGGGGGGATAGATACGCAGTATTTT. It yields the protein CASSRAGGIDTQYF.